The T cell receptor (beta chain) described here comes from a study of OX40 agonist ivuxolimab in advanced cancers. Study background: Cohort: around 86% men, mean age approximately 66, aged roughly 20 to 79. Prior anti-PD-1, anti-PD-L1 or anti-CTLA-4 therapy was allowed; 40% to 50% had some.

The data were produced by immunoSEQ multiplex PCR, yet TCRdb's version contains in-frame clones alone and is incomplete. In the table there are 80,000 to 100,000 clones, roughly 94% of which are singletons. The CDR3 loop spans 14 amino acids. The ends were cut back, 1 base at V and 5 bases at J, with 11 bases in the middle. Sequencing was performed on CD4+ or CD8+ T cells sorted from blood, taken in a trial of the OX40 agonist ivuxolimab. The rearrangement joins TRBV23-1 to TRBJ2-5, with unresolved D. Being an ORF, TRBV23-1 has a function that is uncertain. The clonotype originates from an adult with an advanced solid tumor such as melanoma, head and neck, liver or kidney cancer. The CDR3 is CASSQYPKNETQYF. The CDR3 DNA follows: TGCGCCAGCAGTCAATACCCCAAAAATGAGACCCAGTACTTC.